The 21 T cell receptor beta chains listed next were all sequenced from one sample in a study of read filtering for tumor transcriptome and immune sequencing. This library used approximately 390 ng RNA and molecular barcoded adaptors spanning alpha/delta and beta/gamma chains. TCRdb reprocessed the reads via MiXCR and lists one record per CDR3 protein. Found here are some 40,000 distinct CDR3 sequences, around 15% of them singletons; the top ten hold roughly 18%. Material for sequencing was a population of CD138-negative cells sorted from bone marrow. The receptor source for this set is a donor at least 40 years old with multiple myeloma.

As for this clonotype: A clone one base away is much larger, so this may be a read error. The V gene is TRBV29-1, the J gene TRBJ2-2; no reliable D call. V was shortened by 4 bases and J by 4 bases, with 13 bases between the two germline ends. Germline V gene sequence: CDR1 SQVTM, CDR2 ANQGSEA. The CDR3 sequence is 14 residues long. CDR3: CSVARETSTGELFF. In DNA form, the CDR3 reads TGCAGCGTTGCGAGAGAAACGAGCACCGGGGAGCTGTTTTTT.

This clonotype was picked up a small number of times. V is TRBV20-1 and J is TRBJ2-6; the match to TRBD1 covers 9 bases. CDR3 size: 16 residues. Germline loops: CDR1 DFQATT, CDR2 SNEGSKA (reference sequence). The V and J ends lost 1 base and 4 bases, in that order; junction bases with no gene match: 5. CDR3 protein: CSARGTGARGANVLTF. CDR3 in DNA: TGCAGTGCTAGAGGGACAGGGGCGCGGGGGGCCAACGTCCTGACTTTC.

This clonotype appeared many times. The DNA for the CDR3 is TGTGCCAGCAGCTTAACATTCAATGAGCAGTTCTTC. The encoded protein is CASSLTFNEQFF. The chain employs TRBV7-2 and TRBJ2-1; D remains ambiguous. The ends were cut back, 2 bases at V and 6 bases at J, with 5 bases in the middle. From germline, CDR1 is SGHTA and CDR2 FQGNSA. CDR3 size: 12 residues.

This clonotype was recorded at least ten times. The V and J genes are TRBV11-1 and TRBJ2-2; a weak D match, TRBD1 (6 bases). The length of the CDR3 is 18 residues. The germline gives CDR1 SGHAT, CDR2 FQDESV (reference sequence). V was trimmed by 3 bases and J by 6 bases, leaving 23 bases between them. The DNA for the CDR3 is TGTGCCAGCAGCTTCCGGGACACCTCAATCTTTTTCTCCGGGGAGCTGTTTTTT. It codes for CASSFRDTSIFFSGELFF.

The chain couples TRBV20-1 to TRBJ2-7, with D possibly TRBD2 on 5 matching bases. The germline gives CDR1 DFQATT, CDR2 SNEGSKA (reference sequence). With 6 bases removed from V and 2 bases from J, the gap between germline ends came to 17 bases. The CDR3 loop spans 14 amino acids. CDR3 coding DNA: TGCAGTGCGGAACCCGACGGGAAGGCCTACGAGCAGTACTTC. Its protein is CSAEPDGKAYEQYF.

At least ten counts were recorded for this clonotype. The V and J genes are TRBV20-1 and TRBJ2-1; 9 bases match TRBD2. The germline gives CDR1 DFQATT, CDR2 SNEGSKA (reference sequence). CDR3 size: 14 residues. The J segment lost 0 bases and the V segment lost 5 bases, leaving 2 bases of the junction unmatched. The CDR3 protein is CSALAGSSYNEQFF. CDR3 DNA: TGCAGTGCTCTAGCGGGGAGCTCCTACAATGAGCAGTTCTTC.

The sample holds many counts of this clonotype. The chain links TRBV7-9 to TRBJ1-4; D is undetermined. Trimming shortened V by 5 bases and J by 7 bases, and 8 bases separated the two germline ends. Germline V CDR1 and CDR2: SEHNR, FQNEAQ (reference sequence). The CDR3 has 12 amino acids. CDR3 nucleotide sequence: TGTGCCAGCAGCCGTATGGGTGAAAAACTGTTTTTT. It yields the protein CASSRMGEKLFF.

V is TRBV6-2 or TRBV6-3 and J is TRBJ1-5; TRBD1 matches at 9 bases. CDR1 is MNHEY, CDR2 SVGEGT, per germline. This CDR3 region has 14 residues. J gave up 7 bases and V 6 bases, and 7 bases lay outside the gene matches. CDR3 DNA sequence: TGTGCCAGCAGCAAACAGGGGGCGAGACAGCCCCAGCATTTT. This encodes CASSKQGARQPQHF.

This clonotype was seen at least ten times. Here the CDR3 reads CASSYLGTEPGELFF. The CDR3 nucleotides are TGTGCCAGCAGTTACCTGGGGACCGAGCCAGGGGAGCTGTTTTTT. The chain uses TRBV6-5 and TRBJ2-2; the D call may be TRBD1 or TRBD2 (5 bases each). This CDR3 comprises 15 residues. Trimming took off 2 bases at V and 8 bases at J, with 15 bases between the two ends. Germline V lookup: CDR1 MNHEY, CDR2 SVGAGI.

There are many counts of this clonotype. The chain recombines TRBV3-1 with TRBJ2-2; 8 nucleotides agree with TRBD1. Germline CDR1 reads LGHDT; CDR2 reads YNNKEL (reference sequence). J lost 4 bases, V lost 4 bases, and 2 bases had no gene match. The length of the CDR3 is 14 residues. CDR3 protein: CASSPGTGTGELFF. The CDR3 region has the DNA TGTGCCAGCAGCCCCGGGACAGGCACCGGGGAGCTGTTTTTT.

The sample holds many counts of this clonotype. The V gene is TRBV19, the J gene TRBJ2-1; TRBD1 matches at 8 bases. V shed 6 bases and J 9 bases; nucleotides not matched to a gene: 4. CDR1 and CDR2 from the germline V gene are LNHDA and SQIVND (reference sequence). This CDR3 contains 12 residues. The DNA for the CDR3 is TGTGCCAGTAGAAAACAGGGGGGTGAGCAGTTCTTC. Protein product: CASRKQGGEQFF.

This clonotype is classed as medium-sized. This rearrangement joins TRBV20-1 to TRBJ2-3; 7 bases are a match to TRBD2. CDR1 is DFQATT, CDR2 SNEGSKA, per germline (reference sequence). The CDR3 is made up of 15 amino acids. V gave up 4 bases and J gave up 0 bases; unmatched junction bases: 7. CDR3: CSATPGLTSTDTQYF. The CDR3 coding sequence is TGCAGTGCTACCCCGGGACTAACTAGCACAGATACGCAGTATTTT.

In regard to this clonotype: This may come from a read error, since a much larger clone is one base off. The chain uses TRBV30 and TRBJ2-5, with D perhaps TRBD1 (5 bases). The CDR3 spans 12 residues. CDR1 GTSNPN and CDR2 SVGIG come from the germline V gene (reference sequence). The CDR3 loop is CAWGQLQETQCF. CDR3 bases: TGTGCCTGGGGACAACTCCAAGAGACCCAGTGCTTC.

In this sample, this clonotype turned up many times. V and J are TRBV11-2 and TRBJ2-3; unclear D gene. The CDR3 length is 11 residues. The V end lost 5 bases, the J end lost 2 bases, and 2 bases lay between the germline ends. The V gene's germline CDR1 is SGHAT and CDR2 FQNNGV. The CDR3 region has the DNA TGTGCCAGCAGCACCACAGATACGCAGTATTTT. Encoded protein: CASSTTDTQYF. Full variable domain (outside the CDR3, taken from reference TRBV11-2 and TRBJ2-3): EAGVAQSPRYKIIEKRQSVAFWCNPISGHATLYWYQQILGQGPKLLIQFQNNGVVDDSQLPKDRFSAERLKGVDSTLKIQPAKLEDSAVYLCASSTTDTQYFGPGTRLTVL.

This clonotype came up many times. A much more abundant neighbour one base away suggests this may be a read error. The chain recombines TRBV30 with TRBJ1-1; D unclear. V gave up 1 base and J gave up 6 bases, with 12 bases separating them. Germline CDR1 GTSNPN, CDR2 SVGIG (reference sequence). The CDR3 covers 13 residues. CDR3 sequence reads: CAWSGREWAEAFF. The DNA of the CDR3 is TGTGCCTGGAGTGGTCGGGAATGGGCTGAAGCTTTCTTT.

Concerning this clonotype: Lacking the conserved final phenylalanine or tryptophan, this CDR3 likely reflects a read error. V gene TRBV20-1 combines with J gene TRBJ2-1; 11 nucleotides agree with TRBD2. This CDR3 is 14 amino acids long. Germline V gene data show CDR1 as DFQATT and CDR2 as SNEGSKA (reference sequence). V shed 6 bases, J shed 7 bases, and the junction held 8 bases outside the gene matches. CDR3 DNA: TGCAGTGCAAAGCTAGCGGGGGGCTCGAATGAGCAGTTCCTC. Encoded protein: CSAKLAGGSNEQFL.

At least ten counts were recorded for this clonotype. CDR3 bases: TGTGCCAGCAGTTCCTCAGACAGGGGGCCCTACGAGCAGTACTTC. This sequence encodes CASSSSDRGPYEQYF. The chain is built from TRBV12-3 or TRBV12-4 and TRBJ2-7; the match to TRBD1 covers 10 bases. V lost 4 bases to trimming and J lost 2 bases; unmatched junction nucleotides: 5. This CDR3 has 15 amino acids.

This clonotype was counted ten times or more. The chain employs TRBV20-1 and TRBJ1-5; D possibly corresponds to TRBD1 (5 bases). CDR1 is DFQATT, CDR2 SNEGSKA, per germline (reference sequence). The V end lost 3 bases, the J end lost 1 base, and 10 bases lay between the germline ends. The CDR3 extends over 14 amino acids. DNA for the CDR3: TGCAGTGCTAGGGTAGGGGACAGCAATCAGCCCCAGCATTTT. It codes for CSARVGDSNQPQHF.

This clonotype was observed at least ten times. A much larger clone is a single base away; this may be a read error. This CDR3 is CASSADRGGGEKRFF. The CDR3 nucleotides are TGTGCCAGCAGCGCCGACAGGGGAGGAGGTGAAAAACGGTTTTTT. This chain joins TRBV11-1 and TRBJ1-4; 8 positions match TRBD1. Germline V lookup: CDR1 SGHAT, CDR2 FQDESV (reference sequence). The CDR3 has 15 amino acids.

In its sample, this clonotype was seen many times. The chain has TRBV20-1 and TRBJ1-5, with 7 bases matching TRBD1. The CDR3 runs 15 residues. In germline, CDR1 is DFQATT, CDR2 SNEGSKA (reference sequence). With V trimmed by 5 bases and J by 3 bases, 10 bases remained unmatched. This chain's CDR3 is CSAFGQDLYNQPQHF. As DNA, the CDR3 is TGCAGTGCTTTCGGACAGGACCTGTACAATCAGCCCCAGCATTTT.

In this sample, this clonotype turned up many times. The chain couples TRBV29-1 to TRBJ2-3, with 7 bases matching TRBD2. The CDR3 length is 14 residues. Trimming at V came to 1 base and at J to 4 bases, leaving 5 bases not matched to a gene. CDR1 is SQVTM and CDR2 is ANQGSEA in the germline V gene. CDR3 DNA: TGCAGCGTTGAAGGGGGACGGGGGGCAGATACGCAGTATTTT. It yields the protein CSVEGGRGADTQYF.